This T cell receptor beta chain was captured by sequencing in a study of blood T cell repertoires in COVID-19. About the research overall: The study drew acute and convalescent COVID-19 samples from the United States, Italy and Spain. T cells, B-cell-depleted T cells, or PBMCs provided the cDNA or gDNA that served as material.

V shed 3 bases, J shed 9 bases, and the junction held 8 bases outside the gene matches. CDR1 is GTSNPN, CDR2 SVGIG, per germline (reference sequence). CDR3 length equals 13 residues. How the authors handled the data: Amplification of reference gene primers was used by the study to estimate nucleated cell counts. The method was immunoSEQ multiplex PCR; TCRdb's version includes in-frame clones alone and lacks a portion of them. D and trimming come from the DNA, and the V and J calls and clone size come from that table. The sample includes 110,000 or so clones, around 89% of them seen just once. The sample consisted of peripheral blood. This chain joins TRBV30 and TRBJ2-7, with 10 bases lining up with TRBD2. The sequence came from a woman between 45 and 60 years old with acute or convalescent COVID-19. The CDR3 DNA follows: TGTGCCTGGAGACTAGCGGGATCTTCTGTGCAGTACTTC. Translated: CAWRLAGSSVQYF. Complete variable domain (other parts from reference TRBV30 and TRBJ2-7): SQTIHQWPATLVQPVGSPLSLECTVEGTSNPNLYWYRQAAGRGLQLLFYSVGIGQISSEVPQNLSASRPQDRQFILSSKKLLLSDSGFYLCAWRLAGSSVQYFGPGTRLTVT.